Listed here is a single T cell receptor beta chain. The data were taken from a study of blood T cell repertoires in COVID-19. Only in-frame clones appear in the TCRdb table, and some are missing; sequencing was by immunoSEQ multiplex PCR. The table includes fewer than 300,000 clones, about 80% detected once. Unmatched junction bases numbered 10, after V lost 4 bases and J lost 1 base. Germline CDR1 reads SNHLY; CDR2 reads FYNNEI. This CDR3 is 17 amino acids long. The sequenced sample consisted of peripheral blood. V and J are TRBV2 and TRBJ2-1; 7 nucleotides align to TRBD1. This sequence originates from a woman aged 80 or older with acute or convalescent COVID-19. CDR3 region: CASSAMDRTASYNEQFF. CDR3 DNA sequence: TGTGCCAGCAGTGCGATGGACAGGACGGCTTCCTACAATGAGCAGTTCTTC. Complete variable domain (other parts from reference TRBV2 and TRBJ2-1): EPEVTQTPSHQVTQMGQEVILRCVPISNHLYFYWYRQILGQKVEFLVSFYNNEISEKSEIFDDQFSVERPDGSNFTLKIRSTKLEDSAMYFCASSAMDRTASYNEQFFGPGTRLTVL.